The 26 T cell receptor beta chains presented below share a single source sample, sequenced in a study of cytomegalovirus exposure and HLA in healthy donors. Primers for the PCR totalled 60 Vbeta and 13 Jbeta. Libraries were prepared by immunoSEQ multiplex PCR; TCRdb keeps only in-frame clonotypes and omits some of them. This table holds roughly 200,000 clones, roughly 79% found once. The sample was PBMCs. These receptors came from a young man in good health and CMV-seronegative.

The chain couples TRBV5-1 to TRBJ2-1, with TRBD2 matching 13 bases. Germline CDR1 is SGHRS and CDR2 is YFSETQ. This CDR3 comprises 16 residues. The V segment lost 4 bases and the J segment 6 bases; nucleotides outside the gene matches: 7. This CDR3 reads CASSTGLAGSGNEQFF. Written as DNA, the CDR3 is TGCGCCAGCAGCACGGGACTAGCGGGGTCCGGCAATGAGCAGTTCTTC.

Written as DNA, the CDR3 is TGTGCCACCGCTTCCGGGTCCTACGAGCAGTACTTC. It specifies CATASGSYEQYF. The J gene is TRBJ2-7, the V gene TRBV19; D is undetermined. Germline V gives CDR1 LNHDA, CDR2 SQIVND (reference sequence). V lost 10 bases to trimming and J lost 1 base, with 11 bases between them. This CDR3 region has 12 residues. Complete variable domain (other parts from reference TRBV19 and TRBJ2-7): DGGITQSPKYLFRKEGQNVTLSCEQNLNHDAMYWYRQDPGQGLRLIYYSQIVNDFQKGDIAEGYSVSREKKESFPLTVTSAQKNPTAFYLCATASGSYEQYFGPGTRLTVT.

The chain employs TRBV2 and TRBJ2-7; TRBD2 agrees at 9 bases. The CDR3 spans 15 residues. Germline lookup yields CDR1 SNHLY and CDR2 FYNNEI. The trim removed 3 bases at V and 7 bases at J, leaving 10 bases unmatched. CDR3 region: CASSDWAGGPGEQYF. For the CDR3, the DNA is TGTGCCAGCAGTGATTGGGCGGGAGGGCCGGGGGAGCAGTACTTC.

In DNA, the CDR3 is TGTGCCAGCAGTTTTTACGGGGACAGGACGAACACCGGGGAGCTGTTTTTT. Translated: CASSFYGDRTNTGELFF. This chain uses TRBV7-6 with TRBJ2-2; 8 positions match TRBD1. The CDR3 sequence is 17 residues long. With V trimmed by 6 bases and J by 0 bases, 9 bases remained unmatched. CDR1 and CDR2 (germline): SGHVS, FNYEAQ. The full variable domain, rest sourced from reference TRBV7-6 and TRBJ2-2, is GAGVSQSPRYKVTKRGQDVALRCDPISGHVSLYWYRQALGQGPEFLTYFNYEAQQDKSGLPNDRFSAERPEGSISTLTIQRTEQRDSAMYRCASSFYGDRTNTGELFFGEGSRLTVL.

The chain combines TRBV5-1 with TRBJ2-7, with D perhaps TRBD2 (5 bases). Between the trimmed V and J ends, which lost 4 bases and 4 bases, there was a span of 9 bases. Germline lookup yields CDR1 SGHRS and CDR2 YFSETQ. CDR3 size: 12 residues. This chain's CDR3 is CASSGLYYEQYF. The CDR3 DNA is TGCGCCAGCAGCGGACTCTATTACGAGCAGTACTTC.

This clone has a handful of counts. The gene calls are TRBV29-1 and TRBJ2-7; TRBD2 aligns across 9 bases. Per germline, CDR1 SQVTM and CDR2 ANQGSEA. The V and J ends lost 4 bases and 9 bases, in that order; junction bases with no gene match: 10. The CDR3 totals 13 residues. CDR3 sequence: CSVGTGTSRVQYF. The CDR3 DNA is TGCAGCGTTGGAACCGGGACTAGCAGGGTGCAGTACTTC.

The CDR3 loop reads CASSLGGQTVNYGYTF. The CDR3 nucleotides read TGTGCCAGCAGTTTAGGGGGACAGACAGTGAACTATGGCTACACCTTC. This chain connects TRBV28 to TRBJ1-2, with 7 bases fitting TRBD1. The CDR3 is 16 residues long. V gave up 2 bases and J gave up 2 bases; unmatched junction bases: 8. Germline V gene data show CDR1 as MDHEN and CDR2 as SYDVKM.

The table lists this clone with a few counts. The chain carries TRBV7-6 and TRBJ2-1, with D uncertain. Per germline, CDR1 SGHVS and CDR2 FNYEAQ. The CDR3 spans 13 residues. Trimming took off 1 base at V and 5 bases at J, with 6 bases between the two ends. Written as DNA, the CDR3 is TGTGCCAGCAGCTTAGTTCGTCACAATGAGCAGTTCTTC. Translation: CASSLVRHNEQFF.

The chain joins TRBV5-4 to TRBJ1-1; 7 bases fit TRBD1. With 3 bases clipped from V and 4 bases from J, the junction kept 9 bases outside the gene matches. The CDR3 is made up of 15 amino acids. In germline, CDR1 is SGHNT, CDR2 YYREEE (reference sequence). Here the CDR3 reads CASSSRTGVSTEAFF. The DNA for the CDR3 is TGTGCCAGCAGCTCGAGAACAGGGGTCTCCACTGAAGCTTTCTTT.

CDR3 nucleotides: TGCGCCAGCAGCGTAAGCGGACTAGGAGGTATGGAGACCCAGTACTTC. Residues: CASSVSGLGGMETQYF. This rearrangement joins TRBV5-1 to TRBJ2-5; 7 bases match TRBD2. This CDR3 has 16 amino acids. Germline CDR1 SGHRS, CDR2 YFSETQ. Trimming took 4 bases from V and 5 from J; bases not matched to a gene: 14.

V is TRBV29-1 and J is TRBJ2-5; TRBD1 aligns across 7 bases. Germline loops: CDR1 SQVTM, CDR2 ANQGSEA. With 5 bases clipped from V and 1 base from J, the junction kept 4 bases outside the gene matches. The CDR3 is 13 amino acids. The CDR3 sequence: CSVPGDSQETQYF. CDR3 coding DNA: TGCAGCGTTCCAGGGGACAGCCAAGAGACCCAGTACTTC.

This clone was seen a single time. A junction boundary mismatches the germline segment, possibly from a read error. The V and J genes are TRBV28 and TRBJ2-2; possibly TRBD1 for D (6 bases). The length of the CDR3 is 15 residues. Germline V gene data show CDR1 as MDHEN and CDR2 as SYDVKM. Here the CDR3 reads CASSLPQGNAGELFF. CDR3 bases: TGTGCCAGCAGTTTACCCCAGGGGAACGCCGGGGAGCTGTTTTTT.

The rearrangement links TRBV27 to TRBJ1-1; D gene uncertain. The germline gives CDR1 MNHEY, CDR2 SMNVEV (reference sequence). Trimming took off 6 bases at V and 1 base at J, with 12 bases between the two ends. The CDR3 covers 14 residues. Here the CDR3 DNA reads TGTGCCAGCAGATTGGCCGGCGGGAACACTGAAGCTTTCTTT. It translates to CASRLAGGNTEAFF.

This chain joins TRBV7-9 and TRBJ2-4; 7 positions match TRBD1. The CDR3 totals 13 residues. V dropped 5 bases and J dropped 8; count of bases not matched to a gene: 6. Germline V gene sequence: CDR1 SEHNR, CDR2 FQNEAQ (reference sequence). Written as DNA, the CDR3 is TGTGCCAGCAGCCCCCTTGACAGGGACATTCAGTACTTC. Protein sequence: CASSPLDRDIQYF.

This chain connects TRBV6-6 to TRBJ2-7; D remains ambiguous. The CDR3 contains 15 residues. Trimming took 5 bases from V and 3 from J, leaving 17 bases between them. Germline assignment: CDR1 MNHNY and CDR2 SVGAGI (reference sequence). The CDR3 DNA sequence: TGTGCCAGCAGTCCCACCTCCCGCACATTCTACGAGCAGTACTTC. This codes for CASSPTSRTFYEQYF.

V gene TRBV21-1 combines with J gene TRBJ2-7; the tabulated D call, TRBD2, remains unverified against the DNA. TRBV21-1 is listed as a pseudogene. There are 14 residues in the CDR3. The CDR3 loop reads CASSKLESNNEQYF. In nucleotides, the CDR3 is TGTGCCAGCAGCAAACTAGAGAGCAACAACGAGCAGTACTTC.

This clone was counted a few times. V and J are TRBV19 and TRBJ2-6, with a possible D match to TRBD2 (6 bases). The CDR3 runs 15 residues. Trimming shortened V by 3 bases and J by 3 bases, and 9 bases separated the two germline ends. CDR1 and CDR2 (germline): LNHDA, SQIVND (reference sequence). The DNA of the CDR3 is TGTGCCAGTAGTATTGGCGGGGTTGGGGCCAACGTCCTGACTTTC. Amino acid sequence: CASSIGGVGANVLTF.

This rearrangement joins TRBV9 to TRBJ1-2; a weak D match, TRBD1 (5 bases). Germline CDR1 and CDR2: SGDLS and YYNGEE. The CDR3 runs 13 residues. The V gene lost 3 bases and the J gene lost 8 bases, with 14 bases spanning the gap. DNA of the CDR3: TGTGCCAGCAGCGCCCCCGGGGGTAGGGGCTACACCTTC. Protein: CASSAPGGRGYTF.

V usage is TRBV9 and J usage is TRBJ2-2; weak D call: TRBD1 (5 bases). Germline CDR1 and CDR2: SGDLS and YYNGEE. Trimming removed 4 bases at V and 5 bases at J, with 12 bases between. The CDR3 covers 14 residues. The CDR3 reads CASSQQVSTGELFF. The CDR3 coding sequence is TGTGCCAGCAGCCAACAGGTATCTACCGGGGAGCTGTTTTTT.

This sequence joins TRBV15 and TRBJ1-1, with 7 bases aligning to TRBD1. Losses at the gene ends were 1 base for V and 6 bases for J; bases not matched to a gene: 5. Per germline, CDR1 LNHNV and CDR2 YYDKDF (reference sequence). The CDR3 totals 14 residues. The CDR3 nucleotides read TGTGCCACCAGCAGAGTGGGGGGACAGTCTGAAGCTTTCTTT. Protein product: CATSRVGGQSEAFF.

The CDR3 spells CASFLENTIYF. DNA for the CDR3: TGTGCCAGCTTCTTGGAGAACACCATATATTTT. The gene calls are TRBV6-5 and TRBJ1-3; D is unclear. The CDR3 loop spans 11 amino acids. The V end lost 8 bases, the J end lost 7 bases, and 9 bases lay between the germline ends. Germline V gives CDR1 MNHEY, CDR2 SVGAGI.

This chain uses TRBV11-2 with TRBJ1-4; 7 nucleotides match TRBD1. Germline values: CDR1 SGHAT, CDR2 FQNNGV. CDR3 size: 15 residues. J lost 8 bases, V lost 0 bases, and 6 bases had no gene match. CDR3 sequence reads: CASSLDQGVREKLFF. CDR3 bases: TGTGCCAGCAGCTTAGATCAGGGGGTTCGAGAAAAACTGTTTTTT.

This clone was recorded a few times. The chain employs TRBV11-3 and TRBJ2-7, with D possibly matching TRBD2 (6 bases). The germline V gene has CDR1 SGHNT and CDR2 YENEEA. The CDR3 extends over 12 amino acids. Trimming removed 8 bases from V and 4 bases from J, with 12 bases in between. Written as DNA, the CDR3 is TGTGCCAGCGAGGGCCGGGGGTACGAGCAGTACTTC. Protein sequence: CASEGRGYEQYF.

This clone was counted a few times. V gene TRBV27 combines with J gene TRBJ2-7; D might be TRBD2 (6 bases). Per the germline V gene, CDR1 is MNHEY and CDR2 is SMNVEV (reference sequence). Trimming removed 1 base at V and 6 bases at J, with 16 bases between. The CDR3 covers 15 residues. The CDR3 bases are TGTGCCAGCAGTTTATTGGGGACGGAGGGCTCCGAGCAGTACTTC. Its protein product is CASSLLGTEGSEQYF.

DNA of the CDR3: TGCGCCAGCAGCTTGGTGGGGCAAGGTACGCAGTATTTT. This encodes CASSLVGQGTQYF. The chain uses TRBV5-1 and TRBJ2-3; D is possibly TRBD1 (5 bases). The CDR3 covers 13 residues. The V and J ends lost 0 bases and 8 bases respectively, with 10 bases between them. Per the germline V gene, CDR1 is SGHRS and CDR2 is YFSETQ.

In the case of this clone: This likely comes from a read error, as the CDR3 has no conserved phenylalanine or tryptophan at its end. The DNA is left out, because the CDR3 cannot be placed on it with certainty; the CDR3 is given as TCRdb lists it. The chain employs TRBV5-4 and TRBJ1-1; the table assigns TRBD1, which was not confirmed against the DNA. With termini counted, the CDR3 has 13 amino acids. Germline V gene lookup returns CDR1 SGHNT and CDR2 YYREEE (reference sequence). The CDR3: CASSFDPGQAVVG.